One and the same sample provided the 9 T cell receptor beta chains below, sequenced in a study of shared clonotypes between healthy human individuals. Profiling relied on immunoSEQ multiplex PCR, and the TCRdb table lists in-frame clones only, not all of them. The data show approximately 2,300,000 clones, about nine tenths seen once. The sequencing sample was made of naive CD4+ T cells from PBMCs. Specified subset: CD45RA+ positively selected. The receptors stem from a young man in good health. Some clones in this sample may be carry-over from other donors' samples.

The rearrangement uses TRBV7-3 and TRBJ2-5; D might be TRBD2 (6 bases). Germline CDR1 and CDR2: SGHTA and FQGTGA. V shed 11 bases and J shed 5 bases, with 15 bases lying between them. The CDR3 is 12 amino acids. CDR3 residues: CAGLREWETQYF. The CDR3 DNA reads TGTGCCGGCCTTCGGGAGTGGGAGACCCAGTACTTC. The full variable domain, in which reference TRBV7-3 and TRBJ2-5 provide the parts outside the CDR3, is GAGVSQTPSNKVTEKGKYVELRCDPISGHTALYWYRQSLGQGPEFLIYFQGTGAADDSGLPNDRFFAVRPEGSVSTLKIQRTERGDSAVYLCAGLREWETQYFGPGTRLLVL.

The chain links TRBV10-1 to TRBJ1-2; possible D gene TRBD1, 5 bases. Deletions cut 0 bases from V and 5 bases from J, with 13 bases between. This CDR3 region has 15 residues. In germline, CDR1 is WNHNN, CDR2 SYGVQD (reference sequence). CDR3 in amino acids: CASSESTVGAYGYTF. In nucleotides, the CDR3 is TGCGCCAGCAGTGAGTCTACGGTAGGGGCGTATGGCTACACCTTC.

This chain joins TRBV29-1 and TRBJ2-1; the D call may be TRBD1 or TRBD2 (6 bases each). The V and J ends lost 6 bases and 6 bases respectively, with 12 bases between them. CDR1 and CDR2 from the germline V gene are SQVTM and ANQGSEA. CDR3 size: 12 residues. In DNA, the CDR3 is TGCAGCGTCATGGGGGGCGGCAATGAGCAGTTCTTC. This sequence encodes CSVMGGGNEQFF.

The V and J genes are TRBV5-1 and TRBJ1-3, with 8 bases fitting TRBD1. Germline V CDR1 and CDR2: SGHRS, YFSETQ. The CDR3 totals 16 residues. With 0 bases clipped from V and 3 bases from J, the junction kept 5 bases outside the gene matches. CDR3 residues: CASSLAPQGDGNTIYF. DNA of the CDR3: TGCGCCAGCAGCTTGGCACCACAGGGGGATGGAAACACCATATATTTT.

The chain uses TRBV7-2 and TRBJ1-4; D might be TRBD1 (5 bases). CDR1 and CDR2 (germline): SGHTA, FQGNSA. V lost 1 base to trimming and J lost 3 bases, with 12 bases between them. The CDR3 has 16 amino acids. CDR3 sequence reads: CASSLGGAASNEKLFF. DNA for the CDR3: TGTGCCAGCAGCTTAGGCGGGGCAGCCTCTAATGAAAAACTGTTTTTT.

The chain combines TRBV6-5 with TRBJ1-2, with D possibly TRBD1 on 6 matching bases. Trimming left V 5 bases short and J 4 bases short, with 11 bases between. CDR1 is MNHEY and CDR2 is SVGAGI in the germline V gene. The CDR3 spans 13 residues. CDR3 coding DNA: TGTGCCAGCAGTGATACAGGGAGCTATGGCTACACCTTC. Translated: CASSDTGSYGYTF.

The chain combines TRBV6-6 with TRBJ2-7, with 12 nucleotides matching TRBD2. This CDR3 has 16 residues. Germline loops: CDR1 MNHNY, CDR2 SVGAGI (reference sequence). With 8 bases clipped from V and 0 bases from J, the junction kept 8 bases outside the gene matches. CDR3 DNA sequence: TGTGCCAGCGGCGGGACTAGCGGGTCTAGCTCCTACGAGCAGTACTTC. Translation gives CASGGTSGSSSYEQYF.

The chain links TRBV19 to TRBJ1-5; tentatively, D is TRBD1 (5 bases). The germline V gene encodes CDR1 LNHDA and CDR2 SQIVND (reference sequence). The CDR3 is 15 amino acids. Trimming cost V 6 bases and J 4 bases, with 16 bases left between them. CDR3 protein: CASSRPRGQNQPQHF. CDR3 bases: TGTGCCAGTAGCCGCCCCCGGGGCCAAAATCAGCCCCAGCATTTT.

The genes are TRBV7-9 and TRBJ2-7, with unresolved D. The CDR3 sequence is 12 residues long. Trimming pared 4 bases from V and 4 bases from J, leaving 8 bases between. Germline V gives CDR1 SEHNR, CDR2 FQNEAQ (reference sequence). The CDR3 region has the DNA TGTGCCAGCAGCTGGCTTCATTACGAGCAGTACTTC. It codes for CASSWLHYEQYF.